These T cell receptor beta chains were read from a single sample in a study of blood T cell repertoires in COVID-19. The protocol was immunoSEQ multiplex PCR, while the TCRdb copy is restricted to in-frame clones and leaves out a portion. The data contain 150,000 to 200,000 clones, under 85% of them singletons. Material for sequencing was PBMCs or T cells enriched from blood (not recorded which). Receptors originate from a man aged 50 to 60 who had recovered from COVID-19. Each CDR3 is given with its conserved first and last residue. A D gene is named only where the DNA matches it firmly. Not all rows give a size; the values are once, few, many and, for expanded clones, a class.

D gene	V gene	clone size	J gene	CDR3 protein	CDR3 DNA
NA	TRBV9	NA	TRBJ1-5	CASSVGQLNQPQHF	TGTGCCAGCAGCGTGGGCCAGTTAAATCAGCCCCAGCATTTT
TRBD1	TRBV7-2	once	TRBJ1-2	CASSFWTGSHGYTF	TGTGCCAGCAGCTTCTGGACAGGGAGCCATGGCTACACCTTC
NA	TRBV5-1	NA	TRBJ2-1	CASSRQGNEQFF	TGCGCCAGCAGCAGGCAGGGCAATGAGCAGTTCTTC
TRBD1	TRBV5-1	NA	TRBJ1-1	CASSGGEGANTEAFF	TGCGCCAGCAGCGGAGGAGAGGGGGCAAACACTGAAGCTTTCTTT
TRBD1	TRBV6-2/TRBV6-3	NA	TRBJ2-6	CASSSTGFGANVLTF	TGTGCCAGCAGTTCGACAGGGTTTGGGGCCAACGTCCTGACTTTC
TRBD1	TRBV28	NA	TRBJ1-1	CASSTGGGTEAFF	TGTGCCAGCAGTACAGGGGGGGGGACTGAAGCTTTCTTT
TRBD1	TRBV19	NA	TRBJ1-1	CASTPSTGSAEAFF	TGTGCCAGTACCCCTTCGACAGGGAGCGCTGAAGCTTTCTTT
TRBD2	TRBV2	NA	TRBJ2-1	CASILAGGPNEQFF	TGTGCCAGCATACTAGCGGGGGGGCCGAATGAGCAGTTCTTC
TRBD2	TRBV6-5	NA	TRBJ2-1	CASSQGLAGYNEQFF	TGTGCCAGCAGCCAGGGACTAGCGGGATACAATGAGCAGTTCTTC
TRBD1	TRBV7-8	NA	TRBJ1-5	CASSSGQGISNQPQHF	TGTGCCAGCAGTTCCGGACAGGGGATTAGCAATCAGCCCCAGCATTTT
NA	TRBV19	few	TRBJ1-4	CASKFLGEELFF	TGTGCCAGTAAATTTTTAGGAGAGGAACTGTTTTTT
TRBD2	TRBV5-1	once	TRBJ2-3	CASSPSATSDSTDTQYF	TGCGCCAGCAGCCCCTCAGCGACTAGCGACAGCACAGATACGCAGTATTTT
NA	TRBV7-2	NA	TRBJ1-6	CASIQESSYNSPLHF	TGTGCCAGCATCCAGGAAAGCTCCTATAATTCACCCCTCCACTTT
TRBD1	TRBV2	NA	TRBJ1-1	CASRGQGALDTEAFF	TGTGCCAGCAGGGGACAGGGGGCGTTGGACACTGAAGCTTTCTTT
TRBD1	TRBV7-2	NA	TRBJ1-5	CASSWTGGGSNQPQHF	TGTGCCAGCAGCTGGACAGGGGGAGGAAGCAATCAGCCCCAGCATTTT
NA	TRBV12-2	NA	TRBJ2-4	CASRDSGGPNIQYF	TGTGCAAGTCGGGATAGCGGGGGGCCGAACATTCAGTACTTC
TRBD1	TRBV2	NA	TRBJ1-4	CASSPTGTGTEKLFF	TGTGCCAGCAGTCCCACCGGGACAGGGACTGAAAAACTGTTTTTT
NA	TRBV7-8	few	TRBJ1-1	CASSPPGPSPFF	TGTGCCAGCAGCCCCCCGGGTCCATCCCCTTTCTTT
NA	TRBV18	NA	TRBJ1-1	CASSSGLGTEAFF	TGTGCCAGCTCATCCGGGTTGGGCACTGAAGCTTTCTTT
TRBD1	TRBV7-7	NA	TRBJ1-1	CASSSDRGAEAFF	TGTGCTAGCAGCTCAGACAGGGGGGCTGAAGCTTTCTTT
TRBD2	TRBV11-2	NA	TRBJ2-3	CASSLDLETSGRSTDTQYF	TGTGCCAGCAGCTTAGATCTAGAGACTAGCGGGCGTAGCACAGATACGCAGTATTTT
TRBD1	TRBV5-1	NA	TRBJ1-2	CASSRDSYGYTF	TGCGCCAGCAGCCGGGACAGTTATGGCTACACCTTC
TRBD2	TRBV10-3	once	TRBJ2-1	CAIRYGGDNEQFF	TGTGCCATCAGGTACGGGGGGGACAATGAGCAGTTCTTC
TRBD2	TRBV4-1	few	TRBJ2-3	CASSRLGLAGGGDTQYF	TGCGCCAGCAGCCGGCTGGGGCTAGCGGGGGGAGGAGATACGCAGTATTTT
NA	TRBV5-5	NA	TRBJ1-3	CASSLSRVDSGNTIYF	TGTGCCAGCAGCTTGTCGAGGGTGGACTCTGGAAACACCATATATTTT
TRBD2	TRBV5-1	NA	TRBJ2-7	CASSPGTSGGIRNEQYF	TGCGCCAGCAGCCCGGGGACTAGCGGGGGAATAAGGAACGAGCAGTACTTC
NA	TRBV5-1	NA	TRBJ2-3	CASSRSLDTDTQYF	TGCGCCAGCTCGCGTTCGCTCGACACAGATACGCAGTATTTT
TRBD1	TRBV7-6	NA	TRBJ1-2	CASSPSSGQGAGGYTF	TGTGCCAGCAGTCCATCCTCGGGACAGGGGGCGGGTGGCTACACCTTC
NA	TRBV19	NA	TRBJ1-2	CASSIRREGFGGYTF	TGTGCCAGTAGTATCCGCAGGGAAGGGTTTGGTGGCTACACCTTC
NA	TRBV5-1	NA	TRBJ1-5	CASSSAGLTNQPQHF	TGCGCCAGCAGCTCCGCGGGACTGACGAATCAGCCCCAGCATTTT
TRBD1	TRBV7-9	NA	TRBJ1-4	CASTQGGSMQKLFF	TGTGCCAGCACCCAGGGGGGAAGTATGCAAAAACTGTTTTTT
TRBD2	TRBV5-1	NA	TRBJ2-1	CASSPDSGGAYEQFF	TGCGCCAGCAGCCCCGATAGCGGGGGGGCATATGAGCAGTTCTTC
NA	TRBV14	NA	TRBJ2-7	CASSQGARSVRQYF	TGTGCCAGCAGCCAAGGGGCCCGTTCCGTGAGGCAGTACTTC